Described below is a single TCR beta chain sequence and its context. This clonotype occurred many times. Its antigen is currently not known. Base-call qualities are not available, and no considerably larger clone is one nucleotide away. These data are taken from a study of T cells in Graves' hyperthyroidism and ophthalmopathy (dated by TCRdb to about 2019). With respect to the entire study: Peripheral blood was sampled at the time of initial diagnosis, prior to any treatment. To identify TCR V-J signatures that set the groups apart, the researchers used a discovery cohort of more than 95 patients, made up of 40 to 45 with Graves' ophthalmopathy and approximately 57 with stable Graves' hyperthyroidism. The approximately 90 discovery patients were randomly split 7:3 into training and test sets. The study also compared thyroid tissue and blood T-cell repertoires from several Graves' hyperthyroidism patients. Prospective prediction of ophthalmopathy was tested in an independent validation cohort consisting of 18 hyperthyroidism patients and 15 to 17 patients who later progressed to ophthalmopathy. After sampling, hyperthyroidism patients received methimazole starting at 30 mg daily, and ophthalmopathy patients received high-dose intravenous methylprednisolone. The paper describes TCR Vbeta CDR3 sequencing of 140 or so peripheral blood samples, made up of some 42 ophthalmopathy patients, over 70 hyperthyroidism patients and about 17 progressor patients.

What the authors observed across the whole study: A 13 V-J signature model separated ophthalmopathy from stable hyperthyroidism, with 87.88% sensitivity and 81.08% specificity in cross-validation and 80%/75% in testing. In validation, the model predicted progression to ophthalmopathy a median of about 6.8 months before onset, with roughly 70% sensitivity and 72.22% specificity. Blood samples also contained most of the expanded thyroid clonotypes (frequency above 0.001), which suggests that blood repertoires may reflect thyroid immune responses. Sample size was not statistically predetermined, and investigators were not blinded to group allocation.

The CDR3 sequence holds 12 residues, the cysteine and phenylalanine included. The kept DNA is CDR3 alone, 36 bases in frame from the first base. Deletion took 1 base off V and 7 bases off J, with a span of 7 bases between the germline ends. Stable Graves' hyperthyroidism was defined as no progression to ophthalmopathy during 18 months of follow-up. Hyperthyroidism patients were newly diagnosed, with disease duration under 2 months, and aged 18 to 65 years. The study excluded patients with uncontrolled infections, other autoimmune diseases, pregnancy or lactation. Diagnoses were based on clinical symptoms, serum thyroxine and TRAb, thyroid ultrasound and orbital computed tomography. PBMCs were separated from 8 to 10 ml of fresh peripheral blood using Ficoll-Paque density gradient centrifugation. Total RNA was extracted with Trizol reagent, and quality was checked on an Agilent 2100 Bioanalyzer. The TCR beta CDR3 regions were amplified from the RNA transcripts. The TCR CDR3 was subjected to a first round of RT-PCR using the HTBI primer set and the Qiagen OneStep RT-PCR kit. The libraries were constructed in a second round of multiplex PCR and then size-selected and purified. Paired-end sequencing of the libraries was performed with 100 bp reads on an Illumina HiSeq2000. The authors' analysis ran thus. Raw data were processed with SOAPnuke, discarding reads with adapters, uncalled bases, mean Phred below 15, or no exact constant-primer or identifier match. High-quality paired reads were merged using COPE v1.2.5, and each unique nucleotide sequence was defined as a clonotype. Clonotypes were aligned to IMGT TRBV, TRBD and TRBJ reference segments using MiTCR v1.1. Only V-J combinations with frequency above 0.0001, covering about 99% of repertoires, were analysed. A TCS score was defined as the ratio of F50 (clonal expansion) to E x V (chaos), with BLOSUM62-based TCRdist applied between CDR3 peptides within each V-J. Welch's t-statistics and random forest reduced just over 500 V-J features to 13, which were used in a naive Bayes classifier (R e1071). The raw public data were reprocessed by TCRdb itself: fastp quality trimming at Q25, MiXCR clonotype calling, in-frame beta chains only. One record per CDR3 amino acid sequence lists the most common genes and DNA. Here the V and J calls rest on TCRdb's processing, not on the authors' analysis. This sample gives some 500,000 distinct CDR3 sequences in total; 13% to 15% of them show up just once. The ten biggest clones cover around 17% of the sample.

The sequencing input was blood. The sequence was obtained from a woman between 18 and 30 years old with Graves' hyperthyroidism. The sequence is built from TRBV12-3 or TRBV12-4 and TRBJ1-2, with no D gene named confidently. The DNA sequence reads TGTGCCAGCAGTTTAGGGGCCTTTGGCTACACCTTC. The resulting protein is CASSLGAFGYTF.